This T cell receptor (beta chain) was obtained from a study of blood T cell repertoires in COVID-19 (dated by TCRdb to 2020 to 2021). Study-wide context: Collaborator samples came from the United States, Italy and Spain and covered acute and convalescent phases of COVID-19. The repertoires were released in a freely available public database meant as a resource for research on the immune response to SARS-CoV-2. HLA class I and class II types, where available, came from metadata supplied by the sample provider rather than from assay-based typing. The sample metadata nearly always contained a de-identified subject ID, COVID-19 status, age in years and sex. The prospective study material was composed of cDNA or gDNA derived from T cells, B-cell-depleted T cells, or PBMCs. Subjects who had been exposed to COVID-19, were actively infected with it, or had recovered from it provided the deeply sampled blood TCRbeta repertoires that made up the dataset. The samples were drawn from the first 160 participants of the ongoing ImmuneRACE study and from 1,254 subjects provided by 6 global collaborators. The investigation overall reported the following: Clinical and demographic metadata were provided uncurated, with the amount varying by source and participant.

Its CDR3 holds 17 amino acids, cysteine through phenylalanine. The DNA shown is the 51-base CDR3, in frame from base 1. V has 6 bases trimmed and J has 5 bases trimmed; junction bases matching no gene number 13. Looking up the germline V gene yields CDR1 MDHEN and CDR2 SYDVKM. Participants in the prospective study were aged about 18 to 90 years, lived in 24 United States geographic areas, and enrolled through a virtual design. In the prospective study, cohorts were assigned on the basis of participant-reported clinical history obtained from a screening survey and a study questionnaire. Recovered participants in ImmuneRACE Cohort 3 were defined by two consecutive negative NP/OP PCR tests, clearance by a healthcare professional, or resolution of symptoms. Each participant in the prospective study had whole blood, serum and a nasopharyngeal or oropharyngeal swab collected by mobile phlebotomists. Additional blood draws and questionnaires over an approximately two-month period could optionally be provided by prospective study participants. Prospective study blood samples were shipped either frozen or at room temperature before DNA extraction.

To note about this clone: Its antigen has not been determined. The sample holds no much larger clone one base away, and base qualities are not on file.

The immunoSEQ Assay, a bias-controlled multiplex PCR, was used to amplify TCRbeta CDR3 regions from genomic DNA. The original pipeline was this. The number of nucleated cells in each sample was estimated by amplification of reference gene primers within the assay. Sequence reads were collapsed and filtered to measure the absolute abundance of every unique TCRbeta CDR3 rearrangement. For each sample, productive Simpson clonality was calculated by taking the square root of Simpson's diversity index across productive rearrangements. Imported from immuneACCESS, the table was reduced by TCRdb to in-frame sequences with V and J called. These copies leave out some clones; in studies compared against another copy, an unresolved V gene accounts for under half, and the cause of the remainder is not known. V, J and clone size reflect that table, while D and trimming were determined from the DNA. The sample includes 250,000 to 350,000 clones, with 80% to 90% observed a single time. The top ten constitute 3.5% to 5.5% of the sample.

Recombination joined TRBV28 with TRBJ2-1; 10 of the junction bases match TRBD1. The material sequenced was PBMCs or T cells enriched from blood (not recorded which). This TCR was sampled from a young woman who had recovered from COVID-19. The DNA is TGTGCCAGCAGCCTCACCCCGGGACAGGGGTCTCACAATGAGCAGTTCTTC. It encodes CASSLTPGQGSHNEQFF.